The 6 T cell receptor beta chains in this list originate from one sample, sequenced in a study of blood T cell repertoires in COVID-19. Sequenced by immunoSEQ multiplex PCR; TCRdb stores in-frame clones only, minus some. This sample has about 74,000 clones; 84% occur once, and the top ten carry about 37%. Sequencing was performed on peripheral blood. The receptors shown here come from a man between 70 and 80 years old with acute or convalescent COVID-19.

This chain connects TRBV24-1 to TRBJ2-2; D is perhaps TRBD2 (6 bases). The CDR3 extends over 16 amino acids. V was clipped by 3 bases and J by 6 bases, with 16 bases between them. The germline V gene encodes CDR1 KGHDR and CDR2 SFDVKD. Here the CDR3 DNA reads TGTGCCACCAGTGATCGGGGGACTCATCTCTCCGGGGAGCTGTTTTTT. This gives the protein CATSDRGTHLSGELFF.

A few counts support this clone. The CDR3 bases are TGTGCCAGCAGCCCCACCGGGGACACAGATACGCAGTATTTT. This translates into CASSPTGDTDTQYF. V usage is TRBV9 and J usage is TRBJ2-3, with D possibly TRBD2 on 5 matching bases. The germline V gene encodes CDR1 SGDLS and CDR2 YYNGEE. V shed 4 bases and J shed 2 bases, with 11 bases lying between them. The CDR3 contains 14 residues.

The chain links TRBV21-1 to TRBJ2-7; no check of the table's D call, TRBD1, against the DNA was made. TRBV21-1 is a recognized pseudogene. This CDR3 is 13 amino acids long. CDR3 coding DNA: TGTGCCAGCAGCAAAGACAGGGGGTACGAGCAGTACTTC. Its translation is CASSKDRGYEQYF.

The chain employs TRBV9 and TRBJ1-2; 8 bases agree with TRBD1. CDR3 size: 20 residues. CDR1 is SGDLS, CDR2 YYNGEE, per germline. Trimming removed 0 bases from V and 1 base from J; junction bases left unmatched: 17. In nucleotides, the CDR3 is TGTGCCAGCAGCGTAGCAAAGGCCGGACTCGGGGACAGGTTTAACTATGGCTACACCTTC. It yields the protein CASSVAKAGLGDRFNYGYTF. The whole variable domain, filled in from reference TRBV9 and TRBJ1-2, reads DSGVTQTPKHLITATGQRVTLRCSPRSGDLSVYWYQQSLDQGLQFLIQYYNGEERAKGNILERFSAQQFPDLHSELNLSSLELGDSALYFCASSVAKAGLGDRFNYGYTFGSGTRLTVV.

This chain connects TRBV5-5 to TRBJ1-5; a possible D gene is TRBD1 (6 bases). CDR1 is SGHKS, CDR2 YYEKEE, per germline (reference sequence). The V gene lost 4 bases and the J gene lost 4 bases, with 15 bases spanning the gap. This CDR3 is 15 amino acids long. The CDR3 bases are TGTGCCAGCAGCCCTTTAACAGGGCCAAATCAGCCCCAGCATTTT. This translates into CASSPLTGPNQPQHF.

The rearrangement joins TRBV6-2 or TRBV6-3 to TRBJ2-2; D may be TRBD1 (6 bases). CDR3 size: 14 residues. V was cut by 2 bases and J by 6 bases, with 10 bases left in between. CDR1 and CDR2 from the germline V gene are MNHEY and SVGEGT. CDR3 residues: CASSYKQGSGELFF. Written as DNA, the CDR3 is TGTGCCAGCAGTTACAAACAGGGATCCGGGGAGCTGTTTTTT.